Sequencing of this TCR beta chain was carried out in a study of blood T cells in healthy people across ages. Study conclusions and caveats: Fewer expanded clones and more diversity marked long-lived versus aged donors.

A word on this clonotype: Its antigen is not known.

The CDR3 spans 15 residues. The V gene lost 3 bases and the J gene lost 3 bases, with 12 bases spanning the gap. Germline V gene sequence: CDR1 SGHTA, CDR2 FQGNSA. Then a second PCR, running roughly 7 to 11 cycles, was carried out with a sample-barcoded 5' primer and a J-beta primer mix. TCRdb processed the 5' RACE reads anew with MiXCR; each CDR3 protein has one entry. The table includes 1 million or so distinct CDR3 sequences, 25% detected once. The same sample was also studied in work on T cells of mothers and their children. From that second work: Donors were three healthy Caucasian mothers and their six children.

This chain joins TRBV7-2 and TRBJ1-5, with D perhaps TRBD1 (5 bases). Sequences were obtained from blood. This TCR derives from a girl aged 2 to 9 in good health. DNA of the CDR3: TGTGCCAGCAGCTTCGCCGAGGGACTCAATCAGCCCCAGCATTTT. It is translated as CASSFAEGLNQPQHF.